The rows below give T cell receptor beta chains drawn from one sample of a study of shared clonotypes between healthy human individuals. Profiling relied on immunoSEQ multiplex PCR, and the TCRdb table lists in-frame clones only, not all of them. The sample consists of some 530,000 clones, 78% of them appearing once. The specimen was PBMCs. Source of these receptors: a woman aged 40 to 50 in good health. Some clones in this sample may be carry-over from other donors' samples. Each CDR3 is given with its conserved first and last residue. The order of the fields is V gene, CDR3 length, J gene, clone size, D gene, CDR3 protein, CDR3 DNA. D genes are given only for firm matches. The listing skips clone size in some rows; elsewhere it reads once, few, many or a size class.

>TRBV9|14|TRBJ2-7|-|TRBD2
CASSQGLAGYEQYF
TGTGCCAGCAGCCAGGGACTAGCAGGCTACGAGCAGTACTTC
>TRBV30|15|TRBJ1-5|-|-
CAWGRGRPSNQPQHF
TGTGCCTGGGGTCGGGGGCGCCCAAGCAATCAGCCCCAGCATTTT
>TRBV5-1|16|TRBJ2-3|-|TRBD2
CASSFLGSGGTDTQYF
TGCGCCAGCAGCTTCCTGGGTAGCGGGGGCACAGATACGCAGTATTTT
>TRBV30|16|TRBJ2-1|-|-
CAWSVHGVELYNEQFF
TGTGCCTGGAGTGTACATGGGGTAGAACTGTACAATGAGCAGTTCTTC
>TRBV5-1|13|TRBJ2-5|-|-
CASSLMPQETQYF
TGCGCCAGCAGCTTGATGCCTCAAGAGACCCAGTACTTC
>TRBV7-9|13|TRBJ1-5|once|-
CASSPRTDQPQHF
TGTGCCAGCAGCCCTCGGACTGATCAGCCCCAGCATTTT
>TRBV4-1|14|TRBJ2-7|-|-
CASSQDTNSYEQYF
TGCGCCAGCAGCCAAGATACGAATTCCTACGAGCAGTACTTC
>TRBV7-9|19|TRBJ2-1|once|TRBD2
CASSLAGTSGSRAYNEQFF
TGTGCCAGCAGCTTAGCCGGGACTAGCGGGAGTAGGGCCTACAATGAGCAGTTCTTC
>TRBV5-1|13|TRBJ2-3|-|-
CASSLYGADTQYF
TGCGCCAGCAGCTTATACGGTGCAGATACGCAGTATTTT
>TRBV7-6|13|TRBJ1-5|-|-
CASSPNTNQPQHF
TGTGCCAGCAGCCCTAATACCAATCAGCCCCAGCATTTT
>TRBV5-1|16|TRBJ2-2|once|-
CASSLDPQGNTGELFF
TGCGCCAGCAGCTTGGATCCCCAGGGAAACACCGGGGAGCTGTTTTTT
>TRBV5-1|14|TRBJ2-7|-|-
CASSSQYRDYEQYF
TGCGCCAGCAGCTCTCAATACAGGGACTACGAGCAGTACTTC
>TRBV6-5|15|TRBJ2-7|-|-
CASSYSSGRLGEQYF
TGTGCCAGCAGTTACTCGTCGGGGAGGTTGGGCGAGCAGTACTTC
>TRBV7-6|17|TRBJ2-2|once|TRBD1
CASSWKLTGLNTGELFF
TGTGCCAGCAGCTGGAAACTGACAGGGCTGAACACCGGGGAGCTGTTTTTT
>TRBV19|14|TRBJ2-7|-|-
CASSIDRDNYEQYF
TGTGCCAGTAGTATAGACCGGGACAACTACGAGCAGTACTTC
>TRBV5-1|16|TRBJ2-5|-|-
CASSQFIDYAQETQYF
TGCGCCAGCAGCCAATTTATTGACTATGCTCAAGAGACCCAGTACTTC
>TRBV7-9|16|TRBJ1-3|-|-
CASSQLDGLSGNTIYF
TGTGCCAGCAGCCAACTCGACGGACTTTCTGGAAACACCATATATTTT
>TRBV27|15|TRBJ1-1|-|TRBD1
CASTPYRGPNTEAFF
TGTGCCAGCACCCCCTACAGGGGGCCGAACACTGAAGCTTTCTTT
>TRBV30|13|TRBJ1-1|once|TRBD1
CALRTGLDTEAFF
TGTGCCTTGCGGACAGGGCTGGACACTGAAGCTTTCTTT
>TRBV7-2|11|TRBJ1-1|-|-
CASSFAGEAFF
TGTGCCAGCAGCTTTGCGGGGGAAGCTTTCTTT
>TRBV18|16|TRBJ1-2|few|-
CASSHSNQDTFYGYTF
TGTGCCAGCTCCCATTCGAACCAGGACACCTTCTATGGCTACACCTTC
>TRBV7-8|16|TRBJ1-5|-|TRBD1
CASSLGVNDRAQPQHF
TGTGCCAGCAGCTTAGGCGTGAACGACAGGGCTCAGCCCCAGCATTTT
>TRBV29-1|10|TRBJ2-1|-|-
CSGRYNEQFF
TGCAGCGGGCGGTACAATGAGCAGTTCTTC
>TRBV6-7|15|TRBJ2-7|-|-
CASSYLGRAFHEQYF
TGTGCCAGCAGTTATCTCGGGCGAGCATTCCACGAGCAGTACTTC
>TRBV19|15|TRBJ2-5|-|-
CASSILSQGQETQYF
TGTGCCAGTAGTATCTTATCCCAAGGCCAAGAGACCCAGTACTTC
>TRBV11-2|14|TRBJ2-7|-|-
CASSSNTGPYEQYF
TGTGCCAGCAGCTCTAACACAGGGCCCTACGAGCAGTACTTC
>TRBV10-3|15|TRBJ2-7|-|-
CAISDGDISFYEQYF
TGTGCCATCAGTGATGGTGATATTTCTTTCTACGAGCAGTACTTC
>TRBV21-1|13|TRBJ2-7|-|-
CASSKATLEEQYF
TGTGCCAGCAGCAAAGCCACGTTAGAGGAGCAGTACTTC
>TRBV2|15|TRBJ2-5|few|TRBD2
CASSDVAGVQETQYF
TGTGCCAGCAGTGATGTAGCGGGAGTGCAAGAGACCCAGTACTTC
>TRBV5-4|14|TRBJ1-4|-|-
CASSLRGGGEKLFF
TGTGCCAGCAGCCTTCGGGGCGGTGGTGAAAAACTGTTTTTT
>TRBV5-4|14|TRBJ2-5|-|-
CASSLTGEAETQYF
TGTGCCAGCAGCTTGACGGGAGAAGCAGAGACCCAGTACTTC
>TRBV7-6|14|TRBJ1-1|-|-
CASSLAGRNTEAFF
TGTGCCAGCAGCTTAGCAGGACGGAACACTGAAGCTTTCTTT
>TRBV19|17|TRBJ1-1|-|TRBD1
CASSIYPRRDRGIEAFF
TGTGCCAGTAGTATTTATCCCCGCCGGGACAGGGGCATTGAAGCTTTCTTT
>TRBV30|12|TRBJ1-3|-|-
CARRSSGNTIYF
TGTGCCCGCAGGAGCTCTGGAAACACCATATATTTT
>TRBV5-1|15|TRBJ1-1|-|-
CASSLDGGMNTEAFF
TGCGCCAGCAGCTTGGATGGGGGCATGAACACTGAAGCTTTCTTT
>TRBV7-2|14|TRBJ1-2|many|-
CASSLYGPRKGYTF
TGTGCCAGCAGCTTATATGGGCCGAGGAAGGGCTACACCTTC
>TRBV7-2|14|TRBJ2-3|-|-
CASSLKTSTDTQYF
TGTGCCAGCAGCTTGAAGACTAGCACAGATACGCAGTATTTT
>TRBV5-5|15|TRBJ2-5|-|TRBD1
CASSLAQGAGETQYF
TGTGCCAGCAGCTTGGCACAGGGGGCAGGAGAGACCCAGTACTTC
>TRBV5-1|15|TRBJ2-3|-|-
CASSLVGSPRDTQYF
TGCGCCAGCAGCTTGGTTGGTAGCCCGAGAGATACGCAGTATTTT
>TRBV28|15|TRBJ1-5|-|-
CASSLGRFSNQPQHF
TGTGCCAGCAGCCTAGGCAGGTTCAGCAATCAGCCCCAGCATTTT
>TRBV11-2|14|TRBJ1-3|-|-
CASSWTDSGNTIYF
TGTGCCAGCAGCTGGACTGACTCTGGAAACACCATATATTTT
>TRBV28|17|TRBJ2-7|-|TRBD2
CASSTNAGTRVGYEQYF
TGTGCCAGCAGTACAAACGCCGGGACTAGGGTAGGGTACGAGCAGTACTTC
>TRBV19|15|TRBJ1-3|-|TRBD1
CASSPTGGSGNTIYF
TGTGCCAGTAGCCCGACAGGGGGGTCCGGAAACACCATATATTTT
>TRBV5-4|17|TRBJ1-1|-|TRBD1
CASSLAGTGSWGTEAFF
TGTGCCAGCAGCTTGGCCGGGACAGGGTCTTGGGGCACTGAAGCTTTCTTT
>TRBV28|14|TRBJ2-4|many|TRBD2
CASSLISGRNIQYF
TGTGCCAGCAGTTTGATCAGCGGGAGGAACATTCAGTACTTC
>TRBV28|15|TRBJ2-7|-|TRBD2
CASSPRTSGNYEQYF
TGTGCCAGCAGTCCGCGGACTAGCGGGAACTACGAGCAGTACTTC